These T cell receptor beta chains were read from a single sample in a study of T cell changes during pregnancy in multiple sclerosis. The method was immunoSEQ multiplex PCR; TCRdb's version includes in-frame clones alone and lacks a portion of them. The sample includes tens of thousands of clones, around 90% seen only once; the top ten take over 1.2%. The material sequenced was peripheral blood, taken in the first trimester of pregnancy. These receptors came from a female donor in good health, enrolled as a control in a pregnancy study. The CDR3 runs from the conserved cysteine through the conserved F or W. The D gene is left open where the match is weak. Clone size is stated in some rows and not others, as once, few, many or a class when expanded.

size | J | D | V | DNA | CDR3
NA | TRBJ1-3 | NA | TRBV19 | TGTGCCAGTAGTATGACCCGCAGGGGTGGAAACACCATATATTTT | CASSMTRRGGNTIYF
NA | TRBJ1-4 | NA | TRBV6-6 | TGTGCCACCGGCCTGGGGGCGGCCACCCCTGAAAAACTGTTTTTT | CATGLGAATPEKLFF
NA | TRBJ1-1 | TRBD1 | TRBV10-2 | TGCGCCAGCCACCGGGACAGGGGGCCGAACACTGAAGCTTTCTTT | CASHRDRGPNTEAFF
NA | TRBJ1-1 | TRBD1 | TRBV19 | TGTGCCAGTGCCGGACAGGGGGCTGGGGCTTTCTTT | CASAGQGAGAFF
NA | TRBJ2-1 | TRBD2 | TRBV6-5 | TGTGCCAGCAGTTACATAGCGGGAGTGTACAATGAGCAGTTCTTC | CASSYIAGVYNEQFF
NA | TRBJ2-7 | NA | TRBV9 | TGTGCCAGCAGCAAAGCGGAGAGCTCCTACGAGCAGTACTTC | CASSKAESSYEQYF
NA | TRBJ1-1 | TRBD1 | TRBV9 | TGTGCCAGCAGCGTAGACCCCGGGACAGGAGGGGTTGAAGCTTTCTTT | CASSVDPGTGGVEAFF
NA | TRBJ2-2 | NA | TRBV5-4 | TGTGCCAGCAGCCTAGGAGGGAACACCGGGGAGCTGTTTTTT | CASSLGGNTGELFF
NA | TRBJ2-7 | TRBD2 | TRBV10-1 | TGCGCCAGCAGTGAGAGACTAGCGGCGAGCTCCTACGAGCAGTACTTC | CASSERLAASSYEQYF
NA | TRBJ1-1 | NA | TRBV2 | TGTGCCAGCAGTGAACAGACGGGTGGGGGGACTGAAGCTTTCTTT | CASSEQTGGGTEAFF
once | TRBJ1-1 | NA | TRBV2 | TGTGCCAGCAATCGCGCGGGGGACAACACTGAAGCTTTCTTT | CASNRAGDNTEAFF
NA | TRBJ2-3 | NA | TRBV12-5 | TGTGCTACCGAGACAGGAATCCCAGATACGCAGTATTTT | CATETGIPDTQYF
few | TRBJ1-5 | TRBD1 | TRBV6-5 | TGTGCCAGCAGCCGGACAGGGACGGATCAGCCCCAGCATTTT | CASSRTGTDQPQHF
few | TRBJ1-1 | NA | TRBV19 | TGTGCCAGTAGTATAGGTTCGGGGGGAAACACTGAAGCTTTCTTT | CASSIGSGGNTEAFF
NA | TRBJ1-1 | NA | TRBV27 | TGTGCCAGCAGTCCTCAGGGTGATGGCACTGAAGCTTTCTTT | CASSPQGDGTEAFF
NA | TRBJ2-2 | TRBD2 | TRBV4-2 | TGTGCCAGCAGCCTGGGTTCGGGACTAGCGGGAGCGGCGAACACCGGGGAGCTGTTTTTT | CASSLGSGLAGAANTGELFF
NA | TRBJ1-2 | TRBD1 | TRBV11-2 | TGTGCCAGCAGCCCTAGTGGCAGGGGGCCCTATGGCTACACCTTC | CASSPSGRGPYGYTF
NA | TRBJ2-7 | TRBD1 | TRBV29-1 | TGCAGCGTCCCCGGACAGGGTGTCTACGAGCAGTACTTC | CSVPGQGVYEQYF
NA | TRBJ2-3 | TRBD1 | TRBV7-2 | TGTGCCAGCAGCTTAGTAAGCCAGGGGGCAGATACGCAGTATTTT | CASSLVSQGADTQYF
few | TRBJ1-6 | NA | TRBV25-1 | TGTGCCAGCAGTGAGGACAGAATCAATTCACCCCTCCACTTT | CASSEDRINSPLHF
NA | TRBJ2-1 | TRBD1 | TRBV5-1 | TGCGCCAGCAGCTTCGCTCCGGGACAGGGGGAGTTCTTC | CASSFAPGQGEFF
once | TRBJ2-3 | TRBD2 | TRBV6-5 | TGTGCCAGCAGTGACCGGGACTACACAGATACGCAGTATTTT | CASSDRDYTDTQYF
NA | TRBJ2-3 | NA | TRBV4-2 | TGTGCCAGCAGCCAAGTTCTGTCAGTCCAAGGCACAGATACGCAGTATTTT | CASSQVLSVQGTDTQYF
NA | TRBJ1-2 | TRBD1 | TRBV6-6 | TGTGCCAGCAGTGCCGGGACAGGGATTCTTAACTATGGCTACACCTTC | CASSAGTGILNYGYTF
NA | TRBJ2-7 | TRBD2 | TRBV28 | TGTGCCAGCAGTTTCGGGACTAGCGGCTCCTACGAGCAGTACTTC | CASSFGTSGSYEQYF
NA | TRBJ2-3 | TRBD2 | TRBV7-6 | TGTGCCAGCAGCTTAGCGGCTAGCGGGGGGAGCACAGATACGCAGTATTTT | CASSLAASGGSTDTQYF
few | TRBJ2-1 | TRBD1 | TRBV18 | TGTGCCAGCTCACCAGGGACAGGGGAATACAATGAGCAGTTCTTC | CASSPGTGEYNEQFF
NA | TRBJ2-7 | NA | TRBV5-1 | TGCGCCAGCAGCTCACTGACAGGTCCCGAGCAGTACTTC | CASSSLTGPEQYF
NA | TRBJ1-4 | TRBD1 | TRBV6-6 | TGTGTTACGCTCGGGACAGGGGGGGCTGAAAAACTGTTTTTT | CVTLGTGGAEKLFF
NA | TRBJ1-4 | TRBD1 | TRBV18 | TGTGCCAGCTCACCCAACCCCCGGACAGGGACGGGAGTTAATGAAAAACTGTTTTTT | CASSPNPRTGTGVNEKLFF
NA | TRBJ2-1 | NA | TRBV7-2 | TGTGCCAGCAGCCGAAACTTAGTGTCCTCAAGCTCCTACAATGAGCAGTTCTTC | CASSRNLVSSSSYNEQFF
few | TRBJ1-6 | TRBD1 | TRBV30 | TGTGCCTGGACTCCGGGACAGGGCGACTCCCTCCACTTT | CAWTPGQGDSLHF
NA | TRBJ2-2 | NA | TRBV21-1 | TGTGCCAGCAGCAACTCTACTAGCGGGGGGGCCAGCTCCGGGGAGCTGTTTTTT | CASSNSTSGGASSGELFF
NA | TRBJ2-7 | TRBD2 | TRBV7-6 | TGTGCCAGCAGCTTAGCAACTGGGGCGGGAGGGCCTCGAGAGCAGTACTTC | CASSLATGAGGPREQYF
NA | TRBJ2-7 | TRBD2 | TRBV9 | TGTGCCAGCAGCGTAGGTCGGGGACTAGCGGGTAGCTCCTACGAGCAGTACTTC | CASSVGRGLAGSSYEQYF
NA | TRBJ2-3 | NA | TRBV6-6 | TGTGCCACACTCCAGAGCGGATCCACAGATACGCAGTATTTT | CATLQSGSTDTQYF
NA | TRBJ2-3 | TRBD2 | TRBV10-3 | TGTGCCATCAGTTGGACTAGCGGGCACGATACGCAGTATTTT | CAISWTSGHDTQYF
NA | TRBJ2-5 | TRBD1 | TRBV7-9 | TGTGCCAGCAGCTTGGCGGACAGGGCGGGAAAGACCCAGTACTTC | CASSLADRAGKTQYF
NA | TRBJ2-4 | TRBD1 | TRBV19 | TGTGCCAGTAGTATAATAGGACAGGGGATCGGCATTCAGTACTTC | CASSIIGQGIGIQYF
NA | TRBJ2-1 | TRBD1 | TRBV6-6 | TGTGCCAGCAGTCCGACAGGGGGGGGAAGCAATGAGCAGTTCTTC | CASSPTGGGSNEQFF
NA | TRBJ1-5 | TRBD1 | TRBV19 | TGTGCCAGTAGTAAAACAGGGGGAATCAGCAATCAGCCCCAGCATTTT | CASSKTGGISNQPQHF
NA | TRBJ1-4 | TRBD1 | TRBV15 | TGTGCCACCAGCCCTCACCCCCGGTCGACAGGGGGGTTATATAATGAAAAACTGTTTTTT | CATSPHPRSTGGLYNEKLFF
NA | TRBJ1-4 | TRBD1 | TRBV7-8 | TGTGCCAGCAGCTGGACAGGGTTTTCTTGGCGTGAAAAACTGTTTTTT | CASSWTGFSWREKLFF
medium-sized | TRBJ1-2 | NA | TRBV28 | TGTGCCAGCAGTCGGGGATCTGGCTACACCTTC | CASSRGSGYTF
NA | TRBJ1-2 | TRBD1 | TRBV6-7 | TGTGCCAGCAGTTACGATGGTACAGGGGACTATGGCTACACCTTC | CASSYDGTGDYGYTF
NA | TRBJ1-4 | TRBD1 | TRBV7-8 | TGTGCCAGCAGCTCCCGGACAGGGGGCTCCTTAAATGAAAAACTGTTTTTT | CASSSRTGGSLNEKLFF
few | TRBJ2-7 | NA | TRBV7-2 | TGTGCCAGCAGCTTAGGTTCCCCTAGCGCAAGTTTCTCCTACGAGCAGTACTTC | CASSLGSPSASFSYEQYF
NA | TRBJ2-3 | NA | TRBV7-3 | TGTGCCAGCAGCTGGACTATCACAGATACGCAGTATTTT | CASSWTITDTQYF
NA | TRBJ1-3 | TRBD1 | TRBV28 | TGTGCCAGCAAGGGGGCGCAGGGAAACACCATATATTTT | CASKGAQGNTIYF